Listed below are T cell receptor beta chains from one sample, sequenced in a study of cytomegalovirus exposure and HLA in healthy donors. TCRdb keeps only in-frame clones here, not all; method: immunoSEQ multiplex PCR. The sample consists of more than 85,000 clones, about 60% of them appearing once. The sequenced sample consisted of PBMCs. The receptor set was obtained from a human donor in good health. Both conserved end residues are part of each CDR3. The order of the fields is V gene, CDR3 length, J gene, D gene, clone size, CDR3 DNA, CDR3 protein. A D gene is named only where the DNA matches it firmly. For some rows the clone size is stated as once, few or many, or as a class when expanded; others skip it.

TRBV4-1,16,TRBJ2-7,.,.,TGCGCCAGCAGCCAAGCGAGGGCAGCTCAGATCCACGAGCAGTACTTC,CASSQARAAQIHEQYF
TRBV27,13,TRBJ2-7,.,.,TGTGCCAGCGCGGAGAGGCACCTTTACGAGCAGTACTTC,CASAERHLYEQYF
TRBV12-5,17,TRBJ1-5,.,.,TGTGCTAGTGGTTTCGAAGATGGCAGGGTTCGAGGTCAGCCCCAGCATTTT,CASGFEDGRVRGQPQHF
TRBV11-2,15,TRBJ2-7,TRBD2,.,TGTGCCAGCAGCTTCACGACTAGCCGCTCCTACGAGCAGTACTTC,CASSFTTSRSYEQYF
TRBV19,16,TRBJ1-1,TRBD1,few,TGTGCCAGTAGTAGGGGACAGGGGGTTCGTGACACTGAAGCTTTCTTT,CASSRGQGVRDTEAFF
TRBV28,19,TRBJ2-7,TRBD1,.,TGTGCCAGCAGTTTCTTGTTCGAGGACAGGGGAGGTTCTACCTACGAGCAGTACTTC,CASSFLFEDRGGSTYEQYF
TRBV27,14,TRBJ2-7,TRBD2,.,TGTGCCAGCGCCCTCACGGGAGGCTCCTACGAGCAGTACTTC,CASALTGGSYEQYF
TRBV27,14,TRBJ1-2,.,.,TGTGCCAGCAGTTTACGGGGGGCGCTTTATGGCTACACCTTC,CASSLRGALYGYTF
TRBV27,13,TRBJ2-5,.,once,TGTGCCAGCAGTTCGTATAGTGTCGGGACCCAGTACTTC,CASSSYSVGTQYF
TRBV9,15,TRBJ2-5,.,.,TGTGCCAGCAGCGTAGGACGGGAACGAGGAGAGACCCAGTACTTC,CASSVGRERGETQYF
TRBV7-9,17,TRBJ1-1,TRBD1,few,TGTGCCAGCAGCTCATCGGGACAGGGGAGGATGAACACTGAAGCTTTCTTT,CASSSSGQGRMNTEAFF
TRBV7-2,16,TRBJ2-2,TRBD2,.,TGTGCCAGCAGCTTAAGAGCGGGAGGAGGAACCGGGGAGCTGTTTTTT,CASSLRAGGGTGELFF
TRBV27,13,TRBJ2-1,.,few,TGTGCCAGCAGTTGGACGGAGGGGTTAGAGCAGTTCTTC,CASSWTEGLEQFF
TRBV7-9,14,TRBJ2-5,TRBD1,.,TGTGCCAGCAGCTACCCGGGACAGGGGGAGACCCAGTACTTC,CASSYPGQGETQYF
TRBV6-1,15,TRBJ1-5,.,few,TGTGCCAGCATTACGGGGTCGGGCTTAAACCAGCCCCAGCATTTT,CASITGSGLNQPQHF
TRBV9,13,TRBJ2-3,.,.,TGTGCCAGCAGCGTTTCTAGCACAGATACGCAGTATTTT,CASSVSSTDTQYF
TRBV12-5,15,TRBJ2-3,TRBD2,once,TGTGCTAGTGGTTTGCCGGCTAGCGGGGGGGATACGCAGTATTTT,CASGLPASGGDTQYF
TRBV5-1,15,TRBJ2-7,TRBD1,few,TGCGCCAGCAGTCCCCCCCAGGGGGCAGAGGCCGAGCAGTACTTC,CASSPPQGAEAEQYF
TRBV5-1,16,TRBJ1-1,TRBD1,few,TGCGCCAGCAGCATTACGACAGGGGGATCCAACACTGAAGCTTTCTTT,CASSITTGGSNTEAFF
TRBV7-8,17,TRBJ1-1,TRBD1,once,TGTGCCAGCAGCCCGGACAGGGGGTCCTATGGGGGAGCTGAAGCTTTCTTT,CASSPDRGSYGGAEAFF
TRBV16,13,TRBJ2-1,TRBD1,.,TGTGCCAGCAGCCCAGGGGGAATCAATGAGCAGTTCTTC,CASSPGGINEQFF
TRBV5-1,16,TRBJ1-1,TRBD1,.,TGCGCCAGCAGTCTGACTGGACAGGGATTTAACACTGAAGCTTTCTTT,CASSLTGQGFNTEAFF
TRBV11-1,12,TRBJ1-3,.,.,TGTGCCAGCAGCCAGATTGGAAACACCATATATTTT,CASSQIGNTIYF
TRBV27,15,TRBJ1-3,.,few,TGTGCCAGCAGTTTATCGTACCGAGGTGGAAACACCATATATTTT,CASSLSYRGGNTIYF
TRBV27,18,TRBJ2-3,TRBD2,.,TGTGCCAGCAGTTTATATCCTAGCGGGATATTCGGCACAGATACGCAGTATTTT,CASSLYPSGIFGTDTQYF
TRBV4-1,17,TRBJ2-2,.,.,TGCGCCAGCAGCCCCTACCCTCCTACAGGTAACACCGGGGAGCTGTTTTTT,CASSPYPPTGNTGELFF
TRBV5-6,14,TRBJ1-2,TRBD1,few,TGTGCCAGCAGCCTCAGGGGGCAGGCGTTTGGCTACACCTTC,CASSLRGQAFGYTF
TRBV19,15,TRBJ2-7,TRBD2,.,TGTGCCAGTAGTATAGGTAGCGGGGCGTCCTACGAGCAGTACTTC,CASSIGSGASYEQYF
TRBV5-1,15,TRBJ1-1,.,.,TGCGCCAGCAGTCTCTCAGTAGGAGAGACGGTGGGAGCTTTCTTT,CASSLSVGETVGAFF
TRBV19,19,TRBJ2-1,TRBD2,.,TGTGCCAGTAGTCCCGCCGGGACTAGCTATCGGCCACGATACAATGAGCAGTTCTTC,CASSPAGTSYRPRYNEQFF
TRBV5-4,15,TRBJ1-1,TRBD1,.,TGTGCCAGCAGCAGGGGGACAGGGCCAAACACTGAAGCTTTCTTT,CASSRGTGPNTEAFF
TRBV5-6,13,TRBJ1-2,.,few,TGTGCCAGCCAATTTGGGGCGGACTATGGCTACACCTTC,CASQFGADYGYTF
TRBV4-1,15,TRBJ2-3,.,.,TGCGCCAGCAGCCAAGTTGATAGGGGAATGGATACGCAGTATTTT,CASSQVDRGMDTQYF
TRBV28,16,TRBJ2-3,TRBD2,.,TGTGCCAGCAGTTTAGCTAGCGGGAGTGTGTCAGATACGCAGTATTTT,CASSLASGSVSDTQYF
TRBV30,11,TRBJ2-7,.,.,TGTGCCTGTCAAGGAGTATACGAGCAGTACTTC,CACQGVYEQYF
TRBV5-1,16,TRBJ2-7,.,few,TGCGCCAGCAGCTTTGACGGGAGTCAGATCACCTACGAGCAGTACTTC,CASSFDGSQITYEQYF
TRBV6-5,14,TRBJ1-2,TRBD1,few,TGTGCCAGCAGGGGGACAGGGGCTGCTGGTGGCTACACCTTC,CASRGTGAAGGYTF
TRBV5-1,14,TRBJ2-5,.,.,TGCGCCAGCAGCCCTAGCCCAGACGGGGAGACCCAGTACTTC,CASSPSPDGETQYF
TRBV2,14,TRBJ2-5,.,.,TGTGCCAGCAGTGGACGGGAGAACCAAGAGACCCAGTACTTC,CASSGRENQETQYF
TRBV28,16,TRBJ2-5,.,.,TGTGCCAGCAGTCCGACGAGCGGAAGATTCCAAGAGACCCAGTACTTC,CASSPTSGRFQETQYF